This T cell receptor (beta chain) was documented in a study of radiation and T cells in renal cell carcinoma. Study-wide findings and caveats: Pretreatment tumor biopsies were lacking, so baseline clonotypes are unknown. Top tumor clonotypes rose in blood 2 weeks post-radiation, then contracted.

Time point given: blood 4 weeks post-SBRT, at nephrectomy. The treatment: 15 Gy SBRT to primary tumor, nephrectomy 4 weeks later. Nephrectomy followed 15 Gy stereotactic body radiation by 4 weeks. The patient's renal cell carcinoma had clear cell pathology. CDR3 length: 17 residues. Looked up from germline, CDR1 is SGHNT and CDR2 is YENEEA. V lost 5 bases to trimming and J lost 0 bases, with 17 bases between them. To note about this clone: What it binds is not known.

Assay used: immunoSEQ multiplex PCR; TCRdb lists only in-frame clones, some missing. The sample has approximately 150,000 clones; 75% to 90% are singletons. This sequence joins TRBV11-3 and TRBJ2-1; D is perhaps TRBD1 (6 bases). This receptor was taken from a woman between 45 and 60 years old with renal cell carcinoma. The starting material was blood, obtained from a patient whose treatment included radiotherapy and nephrectomy. The CDR3 is CASSAGRGEGSYNEQFF. The CDR3, as DNA: TGTGCCAGCAGCGCTGGCAGGGGCGAGGGCTCCTACAATGAGCAGTTCTTC.